This passage covers 30 T cell receptor beta chains from one sample sequenced in a study of CD8 T cells in Susac syndrome. Reverse transcription of roughly 0.45 to 1 ug RNA was performed with random hexamers. TCRdb independently ran MiXCR on the immunoSEQ multiplex PCR reads; one entry per CDR3 protein. The sample records roughly 150,000 distinct CDR3 sequences, around 95% being singletons. The source material was CD4+ T cells from PBMCs. These receptors came from a human donor with Susac syndrome.

This chain links TRBV20-1 with TRBJ2-7; 8 positions match TRBD2. Unmatched junction bases numbered 7, after V lost 0 bases and J lost 3 bases. CDR1 and CDR2 from the germline V gene are DFQATT and SNEGSKA (reference sequence). CDR3 length: 15 amino acids. This CDR3 is CSARDHGGGLYEQYF. The CDR3 bases are TGCAGTGCTAGAGATCATGGCGGGGGGCTCTACGAGCAGTACTTC.

This clonotype was seen a few times. The genes are TRBV29-1 and TRBJ2-3; D is unclear. Germline V gene data show CDR1 as SQVTM and CDR2 as ANQGSEA. CDR3 length: 11 residues. The germline V and J ends were trimmed by 4 bases and 3 bases, with 5 bases remaining between them. The CDR3: CSVGDTDTQYF. The CDR3 nucleotides are TGCAGCGTTGGGGATACAGATACGCAGTATTTT.

This clonotype was seen once. V usage is TRBV20-1 and J usage is TRBJ2-1, with D hard to call. The CDR3 is made up of 16 amino acids. Deletions cut 6 bases from V and 0 bases from J, with 18 bases between. CDR1 is DFQATT and CDR2 is SNEGSKA in the germline V gene (reference sequence). The CDR3 DNA is TGCAGTGCCCCGGCCCACCTAACGAGCTCCTACAATGAGCAGTTCTTC. Its translation: CSAPAHLTSSYNEQFF.

The J gene is TRBJ2-5, the V gene TRBV5-1; D is unresolved. This CDR3 comprises 12 residues. V lost 0 bases, J lost 5 bases, and 5 bases lay in between. The germline CDR1 and CDR2 sequences are SGHRS and YFSETQ. This CDR3 is CASSLELETQYF. The DNA of the CDR3 is TGCGCCAGCAGCTTGGAGTTGGAGACCCAGTACTTC.

This clonotype has just one count. The rearrangement uses TRBV12-3 or TRBV12-4 and TRBJ2-2; TRBD2 agrees at 7 bases. The CDR3 runs 17 residues. After removal of 2 bases from V and 0 bases from J, the junction contained 6 bases not matched to a gene. The CDR3 region has the DNA TGTGCCAGCAGTTTAAAACCTACTAGCGCGAACACCGGGGAGCTGTTTTTT. Its translation is CASSLKPTSANTGELFF.

V usage is TRBV29-1 and J usage is TRBJ2-2, with 9 bases matching TRBD1. The germline gives CDR1 SQVTM, CDR2 ANQGSEA. This CDR3 has 14 amino acids. Germline trimming cut 7 bases from V and 3 bases from J; bases unmatched to any gene: 6. CDR3 nucleotide sequence: TGCAGCGGTCGACAGGGGGTGGACACCGGGGAGCTGTTTTTT. Encoded protein: CSGRQGVDTGELFF.

This chain connects TRBV12-5 to TRBJ1-5; TRBD1 agrees at 7 bases. The germline V gene encodes CDR1 LGHNT and CDR2 FRNRAP. The CDR3 covers 13 residues. With 7 bases clipped from V and 6 bases from J, the junction kept 6 bases outside the gene matches. Here the CDR3 DNA reads TGTGCTAGTGCTCTGACAGGGACTCAGCCCCAGCATTTT. As protein: CASALTGTQPQHF.

V and J are TRBV7-2 and TRBJ2-5; 7 positions match TRBD1. V was pared by 5 bases and J by 5 bases, with 8 bases of the junction left unmatched. The CDR3 is 14 residues long. The V gene's germline CDR1 is SGHTA and CDR2 FQGNSA. The CDR3 DNA follows: TGTGCCAGCAGCCAGGGGGACCGTAGGGAGACCCAGTACTTC. Its translation is CASSQGDRRETQYF.

V is TRBV12-3 or TRBV12-4 and J is TRBJ1-5; D gene uncertain. The CDR3 totals 16 residues. The ends were cut back, 3 bases at V and 0 bases at J, with 12 bases in the middle. In nucleotides, the CDR3 is TGTGCCAGCAGTTTGTTGGGAGGGAATAGCAATCAGCCCCAGCATTTT. Protein sequence: CASSLLGGNSNQPQHF.

The chain links TRBV9 to TRBJ2-5; D might be TRBD1 (6 bases). This CDR3 is 14 amino acids long. V lost 2 bases and J lost 2, with 10 bases in between. From germline, CDR1 is SGDLS and CDR2 YYNGEE. The CDR3 here is CASSVGTKQETQYF. CDR3 DNA: TGTGCCAGCAGCGTCGGGACAAAGCAAGAGACCCAGTACTTC.

The chain links TRBV11-2 to TRBJ2-3; 8 nucleotides line up with TRBD2. Trimming at V came to 2 bases and at J to 15 bases, leaving 13 bases not matched to a gene. This CDR3 comprises 14 residues. CDR1 is SGHAT, CDR2 FQNNGV, per germline. Written as DNA, the CDR3 is TGTGCCAGCAGCTTATCTAGCGGGCCTGCCTGGGTTTATTTT. It yields the protein CASSLSSGPAWVYF.

The chain uses TRBV19 and TRBJ1-5; D is possibly TRBD1 (6 bases). CDR1 LNHDA and CDR2 SQIVND come from the germline V gene (reference sequence). Deletions cut 4 bases from V and 1 base from J, with 14 bases between. The CDR3 covers 16 residues. The CDR3 nucleotides are TGTGCCAGTAGTACCCCGGGAGGGGGAAGCAATCAGCCCCAGCATTTT. Its translation: CASSTPGGGSNQPQHF. Drawing the rest from reference TRBV19 and TRBJ1-5, the complete variable domain is DGGITQSPKYLFRKEGQNVTLSCEQNLNHDAMYWYRQDPGQGLRLIYYSQIVNDFQKGDIAEGYSVSREKKESFPLTVTSAQKNPTAFYLCASSTPGGGSNQPQHFGDGTRLSIL.

The V call is TRBV18, the J call TRBJ1-1; D unclear. Trimming took off 2 bases at V and 7 bases at J, with 11 bases between the two ends. This CDR3 contains 13 residues. From germline, CDR1 is KGHSH and CDR2 LQKENI. DNA of the CDR3: TGTGCCAGCTCACCATCGGATTCGCGTGAAGCTTTCTTT. Its translation is CASSPSDSREAFF.

This clonotype came up a few times. The CDR3: CASSYLGGSSVETQYF. CDR3 nucleotides: TGTGCCAGCAGCTATCTCGGGGGGTCTAGCGTCGAGACCCAGTACTTC. V gene TRBV11-2 combines with J gene TRBJ2-5, with 7 positions matching TRBD2. The CDR3 has 16 residues. V was pared by 4 bases and J by 5 bases, with 13 bases of the junction left unmatched. Germline-derived CDR1 and CDR2 are SGHAT and FQNNGV. The full variable domain, rest sourced from reference TRBV11-2 and TRBJ2-5, is EAGVAQSPRYKIIEKRQSVAFWCNPISGHATLYWYQQILGQGPKLLIQFQNNGVVDDSQLPKDRFSAERLKGVDSTLKIQPAKLEDSAVYLCASSYLGGSSVETQYFGPGTRLLVL.

This chain joins TRBV5-6 and TRBJ2-2; TRBD2 is a possible D gene (6 bases). CDR3 length: 16 amino acids. V lost 1 base and J lost 1, with 11 bases in between. Germline lookup yields CDR1 SGHDT and CDR2 YYEEEE. CDR3 nucleotide sequence: TGTGCCAGCAGCTTGCGGTACGGGGGGAACACCGGGGAGCTGTTTTTT. It is translated as CASSLRYGGNTGELFF.

V usage is TRBV20-1 and J usage is TRBJ2-5; 10 bases agree with TRBD2. CDR1 and CDR2 from the germline V gene are DFQATT and SNEGSKA (reference sequence). With 2 bases clipped from V and 9 bases from J, the junction kept 12 bases outside the gene matches. The CDR3 covers 15 residues. The CDR3, as DNA: TGCAGTGCTAGATCCCCTAGCGGGGGCCGAGGGGCCCAGTACTTC. Protein product: CSARSPSGGRGAQYF.

This sequence joins TRBV9 and TRBJ2-1, with 8 bases that match TRBD1. Losses at the gene ends were 4 bases for V and 5 bases for J; bases not matched to a gene: 14. CDR3 length: 17 residues. Germline V gene lookup returns CDR1 SGDLS and CDR2 YYNGEE. The DNA of the CDR3 is TGTGCCAGCAGCACAACAGTGGGGACAGGCCAACACAATGAGCAGTTCTTC. This encodes CASSTTVGTGQHNEQFF. Combining the CDR3 with reference TRBV9 and TRBJ2-1 gives the whole variable domain DSGVTQTPKHLITATGQRVTLRCSPRSGDLSVYWYQQSLDQGLQFLIQYYNGEERAKGNILERFSAQQFPDLHSELNLSSLELGDSALYFCASSTTVGTGQHNEQFFGPGTRLTVL.

The chain employs TRBV28 and TRBJ2-5; weak D call: TRBD2 (6 bases). The CDR3 covers 18 residues. The V gene's germline CDR1 is MDHEN and CDR2 SYDVKM. V gave up 5 bases and J gave up 5 bases, with 27 bases separating them. CDR3 region: CASSPWGVAGRTRETQYF. In DNA form, the CDR3 reads TGTGCCAGCAGTCCTTGGGGGGTCGCCGGCAGGACGAGGGAGACCCAGTACTTC.

The chain recombines TRBV24-1 with TRBJ2-5; D could derive from TRBD1 or TRBD2 (6 bases each). Trimming shortened V by 3 bases and J by 5 bases, and 18 bases separated the two germline ends. Germline V gene data show CDR1 as KGHDR and CDR2 as SFDVKD. This CDR3 is built from 16 residues. The CDR3 sequence: CATSDPRRGDAETQYF. CDR3 DNA: TGTGCCACCAGTGATCCTAGAAGGGGGGATGCCGAGACCCAGTACTTC.

The chain couples TRBV4-1 to TRBJ1-4; D not certain. Trimming cost V 3 bases and J 7 bases, with 9 bases left between them. This CDR3 contains 13 residues. The germline CDR1 and CDR2 sequences are MGHRA and YSYEKL. CDR3 in amino acids: CASSQGALEKLFF. In nucleotides, the CDR3 is TGCGCCAGCAGCCAGGGAGCCCTTGAAAAACTGTTTTTT.

V and J are TRBV4-2 and TRBJ2-3; TRBD2 aligns across 12 bases. Germline assignment: CDR1 LGHNA and CDR2 YNFKEQ. With V trimmed by 3 bases and J by 4 bases, 8 bases remained unmatched. There are 17 residues in the CDR3. In DNA form, the CDR3 reads TGTGCCAGCAGCCACATTGGGGGACTAGCGGGCTCAGATACGCAGTATTTT. It specifies CASSHIGGLAGSDTQYF.

V and J are TRBV12-3 or TRBV12-4 and TRBJ1-5, with D hard to call. CDR3 size: 12 residues. Trimming took off 6 bases at V and 11 bases at J, with 14 bases between the two ends. In DNA form, the CDR3 reads TGTGCCAGCAGCTCGACATTCGTGGCCCAGCATTTT. Translated: CASSSTFVAQHF.

This clonotype has just one count. The genes are TRBV18 and TRBJ1-5; D not certain. The CDR3 is 15 amino acids. The germline V gene encodes CDR1 KGHSH and CDR2 LQKENI. V dropped 2 bases and J dropped 0 bases, with 8 bases sitting between them. The chain's CDR3 is CASSPRVDSNQPQHF. In DNA, the CDR3 is TGTGCCAGCTCACCAAGGGTTGATAGCAATCAGCCCCAGCATTTT.

The rearrangement uses TRBV6-1 and TRBJ2-2; D might be TRBD1 (6 bases). The CDR3 contains 15 residues. Deletions cut 6 bases from V and 5 bases from J, with 16 bases between. The V gene's germline CDR1 is MNHNS and CDR2 SASEGT. The CDR3 coding sequence is TGTGCCAGCAGCTCCACCGGGACATCGACCGGGGAGCTGTTTTTT. This codes for CASSSTGTSTGELFF.

The rearrangement links TRBV20-1 to TRBJ2-5; 12 bases match TRBD2. The CDR3 loop spans 16 amino acids. J lost 4 bases, V lost 0 bases, and 6 bases had no gene match. Looked up from germline, CDR1 is DFQATT and CDR2 is SNEGSKA (reference sequence). CDR3 sequence reads: CSARDPSGREGETQYF. The DNA of the CDR3 is TGCAGTGCTAGAGATCCTAGCGGGAGGGAAGGAGAGACCCAGTACTTC.

The CDR3, as DNA: TGTGCCAGCTCACCACAGGGGGCAAACTATGGCTACACCTTC. This encodes CASSPQGANYGYTF. J is TRBJ1-2 and V is TRBV18, with 7 positions matching TRBD1. The V and J ends lost 1 base and 2 bases, in that order; junction bases with no gene match: 1. CDR3 length: 14 amino acids. Per germline, CDR1 KGHSH and CDR2 LQKENI.

This sequence joins TRBV12-3 or TRBV12-4 and TRBJ1-6; D remains ambiguous. Trimming took off 2 bases at V and 5 bases at J, with 10 bases between the two ends. The CDR3 is made up of 15 amino acids. DNA for the CDR3: TGTGCCAGCAGTTTATCATCAGTAGATAATTCACCCCTCCACTTT. Its protein product is CASSLSSVDNSPLHF.

The rearrangement links TRBV27 to TRBJ2-7; tentative D call: TRBD2 (5 bases). Trimming took 2 bases from V and 2 from J, leaving 13 bases between them. This CDR3 spans 15 amino acids. Germline CDR1 is MNHEY and CDR2 is SMNVEV (reference sequence). CDR3 bases: TGTGCCAGCAGTTTACGAGCGGACCCGGCCTACGAGCAGTACTTC. Its protein product is CASSLRADPAYEQYF.

The gene calls are TRBV20-1 and TRBJ2-4; D may be TRBD1 (5 bases). This CDR3 spans 14 amino acids. V lost 0 bases and J lost 6, with 12 bases in between. Germline values: CDR1 DFQATT, CDR2 SNEGSKA (reference sequence). In DNA form, the CDR3 reads TGCAGTGCTAGAGAGGCAGGGATGGGAAACATTCAGTACTTC. It yields the protein CSAREAGMGNIQYF.

The chain is built from TRBV18 and TRBJ1-1; D call uncertain. Germline V gene lookup returns CDR1 KGHSH and CDR2 LQKENI. This CDR3 region has 13 residues. Trimming removed 3 bases from V and 1 base from J, with 6 bases in between. CDR3 DNA: TGTGCCAGCTCACCGAGGCCGAACACTGAAGCTTTCTTT. It encodes CASSPRPNTEAFF.